These 17 T cell receptor beta chains share one sample of origin, sequenced in a study of persistence of HIV-infected CD4 T cells. Sequencing used immunoSEQ version 4 in survey mode. Clones were sequenced by immunoSEQ multiplex PCR, and TCRdb holds only the in-frame ones, with some missing. Among approximately 45,000 clones listed, about 87% were seen once. Cells were stimulated nonspecifically with anti-CD3/anti-CD28 magnetic beads. CD4+ T cells upregulating both CD40 ligand and CD69 were sorted as responding cells. Antigens of these TCRs are unknown. Sample: CD4+ T cells sorted from PBMCs after approximately 19-hour stimulation, taken from a patient who received antiretroviral therapy. The receptor set was obtained from an adult woman with HIV who was CMV-seropositive.

The rearrangement links TRBV5-4 to TRBJ1-1, with D unresolved. In germline, CDR1 is SGHNT, CDR2 YYREEE (reference sequence). V lost 0 bases to trimming and J lost 4 bases, with 7 bases between them. This CDR3 contains 13 residues. The CDR3 spells CASSLGGSTEAFF. The CDR3 bases are TGTGCCAGCAGCTTGGGTGGGAGCACTGAAGCTTTCTTT.

The chain combines TRBV18 with TRBJ1-1, with D possibly TRBD1 on 5 matching bases. The V end lost 6 bases, the J end lost 1 base, and 9 bases lay between the germline ends. The germline gives CDR1 KGHSH, CDR2 LQKENI. This CDR3 spans 13 amino acids. The CDR3 sequence: CASSRDWNTEAFF. CDR3 nucleotide sequence: TGTGCCAGCTCCCGGGACTGGAACACTGAAGCTTTCTTT.

This chain's CDR3 is CASAQMDRGYTDTQYF. The CDR3 coding sequence is TGCGCCAGCGCACAAATGGACAGGGGATACACAGATACGCAGTATTTT. V is TRBV23-1 and J is TRBJ2-3; 9 bases line up with TRBD1. TRBV23-1 is recorded as an ORF, its role being uncertain. The CDR3 length is 16 residues. The junction had 11 bases not matched to a gene; V was cut back by 8 bases and J by 2 bases.

The chain carries TRBV10-1 and TRBJ2-7; TRBD1 agrees at 7 bases. V gave up 1 base and J gave up 1 base; unmatched junction bases: 7. This CDR3 is 16 amino acids long. CDR1 and CDR2 from the germline V gene are WNHNN and SYGVQD (reference sequence). Here the CDR3 DNA reads TGCGCCAGCAGTGAGTTTGGGGGACAGAAATCCTACGAGCAGTACTTC. It encodes CASSEFGGQKSYEQYF.

The V gene is TRBV28, the J gene TRBJ2-1; either TRBD1 or TRBD2 may fit D (5 bases each). V was shortened by 7 bases and J by 0 bases, with 10 bases between the two germline ends. The CDR3 is 14 residues long. Germline-derived CDR1 and CDR2 are MDHEN and SYDVKM. CDR3 sequence (DNA): TGTGCCAGCATTGGGGGAGACTCCTACAATGAGCAGTTCTTC. Its protein product is CASIGGDSYNEQFF.

The CDR3 DNA reads as TGTGCCAGCAGTTTACTGGAGGGAGCGGTAACCGGGGAGCTGTTTTTT. It codes for CASSLLEGAVTGELFF. The chain recombines TRBV28 with TRBJ2-2; D perhaps matches TRBD2 (6 bases). The CDR3 contains 16 residues. With 2 bases removed from V and 5 bases from J, the gap between germline ends came to 15 bases. CDR1 is MDHEN and CDR2 is SYDVKM in the germline V gene. The complete variable domain, with remaining parts taken from reference TRBV28 and TRBJ2-2, reads DVKVTQSSRYLVKRTGEKVFLECVQDMDHENMFWYRQDPGLGLRLIYFSYDVKMKEKGDIPEGYSVSREKKERFSLILESASTNQTSMYLCASSLLEGAVTGELFFGEGSRLTVL.

The V and J genes are TRBV9 and TRBJ2-3, with 7 bases aligning to TRBD1. The ends lost 5 bases at V and 2 bases at J; junction bases unmatched: 11. Per germline, CDR1 SGDLS and CDR2 YYNGEE. The CDR3 covers 16 residues. The CDR3 region has the DNA TGTGCCAGCAGGGTTGCGAGGGGGCCCCTCACAGATACGCAGTATTTT. Protein: CASRVARGPLTDTQYF.

This chain joins TRBV27 and TRBJ2-5; TRBD2 matches at 13 bases. The CDR3 is 15 residues long. After removal of 6 bases from V and 5 bases from J, the junction contained 6 bases not matched to a gene. The germline V gene encodes CDR1 MNHEY and CDR2 SMNVEV (reference sequence). CDR3 protein: CASSRTSGSQETQYF. CDR3 nucleotides: TGTGCCAGCAGCCGGACTAGCGGGAGTCAGGAGACCCAGTACTTC.

This chain joins TRBV21-1 and TRBJ1-6. TRBV21-1 is noted as a pseudogene. This CDR3 comprises 16 residues. The CDR3 bases are TGTGCCAGCAGCAAAGATCGAGCTTTCCGTAATTCACCCCTCCACTTT. It yields the protein CASSKDRAFRNSPLHF.

This clone was found a few times. The genes are TRBV7-8 and TRBJ1-1; D is possibly TRBD1 (5 bases). V was pared by 7 bases and J by 3 bases, with 12 bases between. Germline CDR1 is SGHVS and CDR2 is FQNEAQ. This CDR3 spans 13 amino acids. The CDR3 reads CASIEWGDTEAFF. The CDR3 DNA is TGTGCCAGCATCGAATGGGGGGACACTGAAGCTTTCTTT.

The V and J genes are TRBV5-4 and TRBJ1-1, with D hard to call. V was shortened by 4 bases and J by 1 base, with 5 bases between the two germline ends. The germline V gene has CDR1 SGHNT and CDR2 YYREEE (reference sequence). This CDR3 spans 12 amino acids. This chain's CDR3 is CASSGWNTEAFF. The CDR3 nucleotides read TGTGCCAGCAGCGGATGGAACACTGAAGCTTTCTTT.

The V gene is TRBV3-1 (or the pseudogene TRBV3-2), the J gene TRBJ2-3; 10 bases agree with TRBD1. CDR1 and CDR2 from the germline V gene are LGHDT and YNNKEL (reference sequence). V gave up 4 bases and J gave up 13 bases; unmatched junction bases: 11. The CDR3 covers 14 residues. CDR3 residues: CASSPILTGTGEYF. CDR3 nucleotides: TGTGCCAGCAGCCCGATCTTAACCGGGACAGGGGAGTATTTT.

V is TRBV19 and J is TRBJ2-2, with D possibly being TRBD2 (6 bases). The V gene's germline CDR1 is LNHDA and CDR2 SQIVND (reference sequence). This CDR3 has 12 residues. V lost 8 bases and J lost 3, with 7 bases in between. The CDR3 DNA reads TGTGCCAGTGGAGGGGACACCGGGGAGCTGTTTTTT. Encoded protein: CASGGDTGELFF.

The rearrangement joins TRBV5-1 to TRBJ2-1, with 8 positions matching TRBD2. The CDR3 sequence is 16 residues long. Looked up from germline, CDR1 is SGHRS and CDR2 is YFSETQ. The J segment lost 8 bases and the V segment lost 7 bases, leaving 17 bases of the junction unmatched. The CDR3 sequence: CASGLSVGTSLDEQFF. CDR3 DNA: TGCGCCAGCGGCCTGTCGGTGGGGACTAGTCTGGATGAGCAGTTCTTC.

This clone was detected once. V usage is TRBV4-3 and J usage is TRBJ1-5; 8 bases are shared with TRBD1. With 1 base clipped from V and 5 bases from J, the junction kept 4 bases outside the gene matches. CDR3 length: 15 residues. Germline CDR1 is LGHNA and CDR2 is YSLEER. The CDR3 is CASSQGQGADQPQHF. The CDR3 nucleotides read TGCGCCAGCAGCCAAGGGCAGGGGGCCGATCAGCCCCAGCATTTT.

In DNA form, the CDR3 reads TGCAGTGCTAGTCTGCCAGGGGGGTGGACTGAAGCTTTCTTT. Translation gives CSASLPGGWTEAFF. This rearrangement joins TRBV20-1 to TRBJ1-1; 7 bases match TRBD1. The J segment lost 5 bases and the V segment lost 3 bases, leaving 9 bases of the junction unmatched. The CDR3 sequence is 14 residues long. The V gene's germline CDR1 is DFQATT and CDR2 SNEGSKA (reference sequence).

CDR3 amino acids: CASSYGRAGTEAFF. CDR3 DNA: TGTGCCAGCAGTTACGGCAGGGCTGGGACTGAAGCTTTCTTT. This chain connects TRBV6-2 or TRBV6-3 to TRBJ1-1, with a weak D call TRBD1 (5 bases). Germline V lookup: CDR1 MNHEY, CDR2 SVGEGT. Trimming removed 2 bases from V and 5 bases from J, with 12 bases in between. This CDR3 has 14 amino acids.